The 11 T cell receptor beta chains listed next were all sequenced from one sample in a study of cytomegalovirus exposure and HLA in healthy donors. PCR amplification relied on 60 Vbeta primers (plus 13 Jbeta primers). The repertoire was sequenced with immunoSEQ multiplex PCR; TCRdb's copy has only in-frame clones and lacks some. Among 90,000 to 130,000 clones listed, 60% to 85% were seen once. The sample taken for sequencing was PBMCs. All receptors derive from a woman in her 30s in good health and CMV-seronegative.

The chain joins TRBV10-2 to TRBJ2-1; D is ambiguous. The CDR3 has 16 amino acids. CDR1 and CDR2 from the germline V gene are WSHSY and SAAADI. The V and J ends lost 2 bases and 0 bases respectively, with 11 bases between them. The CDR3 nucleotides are TGCGCCAGCAGTGAGACCACAGTTAGCTCCTACAATGAGCAGTTCTTC. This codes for CASSETTVSSYNEQFF.

CDR3: CASSAKTSPTYEQYF. The CDR3 coding sequence is TGTGCCAGCAGCGCGAAGACTAGCCCAACCTACGAGCAGTACTTC. The J gene is TRBJ2-7, the V gene TRBV9; 7 bases are shared with TRBD2. Germline V gives CDR1 SGDLS, CDR2 YYNGEE. CDR3 length: 15 amino acids. V lost 3 bases to trimming and J lost 2 bases; unmatched junction nucleotides: 8. The entire variable domain, with the rest obtained from reference TRBV9 and TRBJ2-7, is as follows: DSGVTQTPKHLITATGQRVTLRCSPRSGDLSVYWYQQSLDQGLQFLIQYYNGEERAKGNILERFSAQQFPDLHSELNLSSLELGDSALYFCASSAKTSPTYEQYFGPGTRLTVT.

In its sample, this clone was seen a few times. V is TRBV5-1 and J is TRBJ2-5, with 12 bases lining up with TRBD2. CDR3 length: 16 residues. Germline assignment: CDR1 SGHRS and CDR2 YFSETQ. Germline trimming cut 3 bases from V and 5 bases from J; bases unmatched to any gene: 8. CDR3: CASSSSGGAVRETQYF. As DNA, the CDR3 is TGCGCCAGCAGCTCTAGCGGGGGGGCCGTGAGGGAGACCCAGTACTTC.

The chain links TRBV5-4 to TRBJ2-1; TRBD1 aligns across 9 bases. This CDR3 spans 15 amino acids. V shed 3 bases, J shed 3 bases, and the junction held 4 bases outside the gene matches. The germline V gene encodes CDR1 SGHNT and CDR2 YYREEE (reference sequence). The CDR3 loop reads CASSSRDRVYNEQFF. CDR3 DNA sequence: TGTGCCAGCAGCTCACGGGACAGGGTCTACAATGAGCAGTTCTTC.

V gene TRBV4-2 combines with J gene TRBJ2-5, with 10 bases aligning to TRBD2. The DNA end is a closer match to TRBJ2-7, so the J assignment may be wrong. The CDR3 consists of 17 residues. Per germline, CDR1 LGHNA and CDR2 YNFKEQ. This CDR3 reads CASSQGMRTSGTYEQYF. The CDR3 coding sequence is TGTGCCAGCAGCCAAGGAATGCGGACTAGCGGTACCTACGAGCAGTACTTC.

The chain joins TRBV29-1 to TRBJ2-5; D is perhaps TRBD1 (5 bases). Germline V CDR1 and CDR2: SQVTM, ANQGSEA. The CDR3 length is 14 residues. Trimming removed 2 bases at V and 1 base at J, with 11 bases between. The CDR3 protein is CSVETRAVQETQYF. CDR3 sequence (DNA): TGCAGCGTTGAAACCAGGGCCGTCCAAGAGACCCAGTACTTC.

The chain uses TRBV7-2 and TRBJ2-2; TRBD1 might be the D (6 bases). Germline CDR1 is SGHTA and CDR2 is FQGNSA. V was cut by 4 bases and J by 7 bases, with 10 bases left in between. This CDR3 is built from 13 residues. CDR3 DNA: TGTGCCAGCAGCTCTCAAGGGGGCGGGGAGCTGTTTTTT. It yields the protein CASSSQGGGELFF. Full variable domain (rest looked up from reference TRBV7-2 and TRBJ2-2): GAGVSQSPSNKVTEKGKDVELRCDPISGHTALYWYRQSLGQGLEFLIYFQGNSAPDKSGLPSDRFSAERTGGSVSTLTIQRTQQEDSAVYLCASSSQGGGELFFGEGSRLTVL.

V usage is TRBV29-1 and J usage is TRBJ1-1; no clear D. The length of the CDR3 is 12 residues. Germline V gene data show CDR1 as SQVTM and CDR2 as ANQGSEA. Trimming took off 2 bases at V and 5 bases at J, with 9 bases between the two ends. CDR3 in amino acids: CSVEMGGTEAFF. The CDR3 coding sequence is TGCAGCGTTGAAATGGGCGGGACTGAAGCTTTCTTT.

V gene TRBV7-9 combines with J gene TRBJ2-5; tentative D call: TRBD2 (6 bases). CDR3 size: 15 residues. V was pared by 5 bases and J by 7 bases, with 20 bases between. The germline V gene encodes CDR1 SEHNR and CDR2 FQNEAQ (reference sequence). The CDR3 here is CASSATSFTNGTQYF. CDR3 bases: TGTGCCAGCAGCGCAACTAGCTTTACGAACGGGACCCAGTACTTC.

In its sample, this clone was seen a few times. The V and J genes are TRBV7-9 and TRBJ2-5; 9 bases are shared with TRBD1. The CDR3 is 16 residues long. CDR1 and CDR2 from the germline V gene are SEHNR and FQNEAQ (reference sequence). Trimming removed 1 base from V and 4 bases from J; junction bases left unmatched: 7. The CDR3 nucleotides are TGTGCCAGCAGCTTAGACCCCACAGGGGGCCGAGAGACCCAGTACTTC. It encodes CASSLDPTGGRETQYF.

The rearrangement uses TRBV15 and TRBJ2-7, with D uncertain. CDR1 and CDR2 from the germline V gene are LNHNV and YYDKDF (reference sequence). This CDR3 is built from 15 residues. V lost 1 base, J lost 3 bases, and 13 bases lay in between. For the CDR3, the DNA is TGTGCCACCAGCAGAGTTTCGCAACCCTACTACGAGCAGTACTTC. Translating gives CATSRVSQPYYEQYF.